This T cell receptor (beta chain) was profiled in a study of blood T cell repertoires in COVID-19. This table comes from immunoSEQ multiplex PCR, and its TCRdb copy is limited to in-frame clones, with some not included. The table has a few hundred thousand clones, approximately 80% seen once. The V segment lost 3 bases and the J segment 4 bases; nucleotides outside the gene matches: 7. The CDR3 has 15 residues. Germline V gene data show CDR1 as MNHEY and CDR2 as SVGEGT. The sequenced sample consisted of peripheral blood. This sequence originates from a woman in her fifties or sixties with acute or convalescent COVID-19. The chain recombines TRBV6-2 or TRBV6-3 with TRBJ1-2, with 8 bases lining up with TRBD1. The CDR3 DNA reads TGTGCCAGCAGTTATTCCAGGGGGCCTGGCTATGGCTACACCTTC. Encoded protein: CASSYSRGPGYGYTF.